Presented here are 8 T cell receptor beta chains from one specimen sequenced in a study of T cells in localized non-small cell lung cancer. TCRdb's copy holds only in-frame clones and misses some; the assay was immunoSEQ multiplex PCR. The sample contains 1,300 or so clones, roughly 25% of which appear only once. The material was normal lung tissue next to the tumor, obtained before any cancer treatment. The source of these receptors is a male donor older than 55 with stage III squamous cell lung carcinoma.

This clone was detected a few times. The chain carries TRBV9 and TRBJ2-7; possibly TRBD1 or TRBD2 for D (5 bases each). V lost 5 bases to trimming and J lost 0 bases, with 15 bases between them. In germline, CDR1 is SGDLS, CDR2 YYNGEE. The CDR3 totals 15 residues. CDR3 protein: CASSEAPGSSYEQYF. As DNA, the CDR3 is TGTGCCAGCAGTGAAGCGCCAGGGAGCTCCTACGAGCAGTACTTC.

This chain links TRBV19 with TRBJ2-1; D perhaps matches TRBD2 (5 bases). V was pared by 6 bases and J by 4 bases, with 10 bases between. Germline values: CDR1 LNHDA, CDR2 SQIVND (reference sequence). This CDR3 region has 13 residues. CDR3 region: CASSAPGYNEQFF. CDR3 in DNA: TGTGCCAGTAGCGCCCCGGGGTACAATGAGCAGTTCTTC. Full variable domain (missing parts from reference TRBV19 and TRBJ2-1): DGGITQSPKYLFRKEGQNVTLSCEQNLNHDAMYWYRQDPGQGLRLIYYSQIVNDFQKGDIAEGYSVSREKKESFPLTVTSAQKNPTAFYLCASSAPGYNEQFFGPGTRLTVL.

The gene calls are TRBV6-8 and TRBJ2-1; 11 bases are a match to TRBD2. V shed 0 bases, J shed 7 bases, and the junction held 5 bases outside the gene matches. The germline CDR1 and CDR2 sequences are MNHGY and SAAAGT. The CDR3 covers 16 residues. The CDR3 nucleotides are TGTGCCAGCAGTTACTCGATAGCGGGGGGGAAGAATGAGCAGTTCTTC. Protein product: CASSYSIAGGKNEQFF.

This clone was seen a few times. The CDR3 DNA reads TGTGCCAGCAGCGTAGAACTAGCTTCGTTAAAGGGGGATACGCAGTATTTT. Translated: CASSVELASLKGDTQYF. The chain employs TRBV9 and TRBJ2-3; weak D call: TRBD2 (6 bases). Germline V gene lookup returns CDR1 SGDLS and CDR2 YYNGEE. V was cut by 0 bases and J by 6 bases, with 20 bases left in between. This CDR3 comprises 17 residues.

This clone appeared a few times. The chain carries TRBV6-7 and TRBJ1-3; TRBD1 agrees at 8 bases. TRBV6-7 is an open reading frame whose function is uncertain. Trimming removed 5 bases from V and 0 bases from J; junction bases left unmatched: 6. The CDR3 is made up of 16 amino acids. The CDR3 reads CASSGGQAYSGNTIYF. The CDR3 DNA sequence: TGTGCCAGCAGTGGGGGACAGGCCTACTCTGGAAACACCATATATTTT.

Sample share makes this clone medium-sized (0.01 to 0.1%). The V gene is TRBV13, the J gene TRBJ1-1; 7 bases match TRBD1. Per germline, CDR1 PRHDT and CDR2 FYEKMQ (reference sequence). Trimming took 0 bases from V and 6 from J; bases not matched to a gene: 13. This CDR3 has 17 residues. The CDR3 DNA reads TGTGCCAGCAGCTTAGGCCATGGACAGGCGCCGGAGGCTGAAGCTTTCTTT. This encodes CASSLGHGQAPEAEAFF.

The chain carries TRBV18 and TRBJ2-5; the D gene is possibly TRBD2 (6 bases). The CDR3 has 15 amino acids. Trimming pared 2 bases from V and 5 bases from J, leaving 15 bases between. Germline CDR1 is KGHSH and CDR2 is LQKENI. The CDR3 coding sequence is TGTGCCAGCTCACCAGAGGAGGGGTCAGTGGAGACCCAGTACTTC. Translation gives CASSPEEGSVETQYF.

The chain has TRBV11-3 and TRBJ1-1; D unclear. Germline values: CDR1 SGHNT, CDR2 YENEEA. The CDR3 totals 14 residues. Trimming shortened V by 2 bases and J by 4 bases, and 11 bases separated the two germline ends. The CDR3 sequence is CASSLYGQVTEAFF. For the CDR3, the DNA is TGTGCCAGCAGCTTATACGGGCAGGTCACTGAAGCTTTCTTT.